The rows below give T cell receptor beta chains drawn from one sample of a study of graft-versus-host responses after intestinal transplantation. These receptors are not linked to any known antigen. The method was immunoSEQ multiplex PCR; TCRdb's version includes in-frame clones alone and lacks a portion of them. The data contain about 120,000 clones, 85% to 95% of them singletons. Sequencing used unstimulated CD8+ T cells sorted from spleen or lymph node cells, obtained before intestinal transplant. The receptors here all came from a human donor who received an intestinal transplant. Each CDR3 is given with its conserved first and last residue. The order of the fields is V gene, D gene, clone size, J gene, CDR3 DNA, CDR3 protein. The D gene is left open where the match is weak. Rows may omit the clone size; those that give it use once, few, many or a size class.

TRBV7-2	-	-	TRBJ2-3	TGTGCCAGCAGCCCCGGGGCCGGAGTGACAGATACGCAGTATTTT	CASSPGAGVTDTQYF
TRBV2	-	-	TRBJ2-7	TGTGCCAGCAGGGGGACCTCTTCCTACGAGCAGTACTTC	CASRGTSSYEQYF
TRBV10-3	TRBD1	few	TRBJ1-3	TGTGCCATCAGGCAGGGGGCCGGAAACACCATATATTTT	CAIRQGAGNTIYF
TRBV4-3	TRBD2	-	TRBJ2-7	TGCGCCAGCAGCCAAGACCCAGCGGGAACCTACGAGCAGTACTTC	CASSQDPAGTYEQYF
TRBV28	-	-	TRBJ2-7	TGTGCCAGCAGTTTAGGCGAGCAGTACTTC	CASSLGEQYF
TRBV10-3	-	-	TRBJ2-6	TGTGCCATCAGTGCGGACAGAGCTGCTGGGGCCAACGTCCTGACTTTC	CAISADRAAGANVLTF
TRBV28	-	-	TRBJ2-1	TGTGCCAGCAGTCCCCAGTACTATTCCCGTCAGTTCTTC	CASSPQYYSRQFF
TRBV11-2	TRBD1	-	TRBJ1-1	TGTGCCAGCAGCTATACCGGGACAGGGGCCACTGAAGCTTTCTTT	CASSYTGTGATEAFF
TRBV4-1	-	-	TRBJ2-7	TGCGCCAGCAGCCAAGAAGAGGTGGCGGCTTACGAGCAGTACTTC	CASSQEEVAAYEQYF
TRBV5-1	-	-	TRBJ2-7	TGCGCCAGCAGCTGGACTCCGTTCTACGAGCAGTACTTC	CASSWTPFYEQYF
TRBV28	TRBD2	-	TRBJ2-3	TGTGCCAGCAGTACCCGAGCGGGAGCTTTTTTT	CASSTRAGAFF
TRBV9	-	-	TRBJ2-7	TGTGCCAGCAGCGTAGCTATGGGGGCCCCCACCTACGAGCAGTACTTC	CASSVAMGAPTYEQYF
TRBV27	-	-	TRBJ2-2	TGTGCCAGCAGTCTCCGGGGGCATTTGAACACCGGGGAGCTGTTTTTT	CASSLRGHLNTGELFF
TRBV13	-	-	TRBJ1-3	TGTGCCAGCAGCCCGAACCGGGGAGAGGCCCGAAACACCATATATTTT	CASSPNRGEARNTIYF
TRBV29-1	TRBD2	-	TRBJ2-1	TGCAGCTGTATCGGGGGGGTAGACCCAACTGACAATGAGCAGTTCTTC	CSCIGGVDPTDNEQFF
TRBV19	-	-	TRBJ2-1	TGTGCCAGTAGTATAGCAGGGAGGGGAGGGGGTAGATTCTTC	CASSIAGRGGGRFF
TRBV10-2	-	few	TRBJ1-2	TGCGCCAGCGCAGGAGAATATGGCTACACCTTC	CASAGEYGYTF
TRBV7-9	-	-	TRBJ1-2	TGTGCCAGCAGCTTAAGCCCAGTGGGGGGCCCCTATGGCTACACCTTC	CASSLSPVGGPYGYTF
TRBV5-1	TRBD2	-	TRBJ2-1	TGCGCCAGCAGCCTTAGCGGGAATGAGCAGTTCTTC	CASSLSGNEQFF
TRBV5-4	-	once	TRBJ2-7	TGTGCCAGCAGCTCTGGGGACCGTCCCTCGTTC	CASSSGDRPSF
TRBV9	-	-	TRBJ2-7	TGTGCCAGCAGCCCGGGGACGGGTTCCTACGAGCAGTACTTC	CASSPGTGSYEQYF
TRBV7-4	-	-	TRBJ1-5	TGTGCCAGGGGCCCTTTCCTCAAGGGTAGCGGCAATCAGCCCCAGCATTTT	CARGPFLKGSGNQPQHF
TRBV10-3	-	-	TRBJ1-2	TGTGCCATCAGCAGTGGCACCAAGGACTATGGCTACACCTTC	CAISSGTKDYGYTF
TRBV6-1	TRBD1	once	TRBJ1-2	TGTGCCAGCAGTGAAAGGGGGACAGGGGCTGTGGTCGACTATGGCTACACCTTC	CASSERGTGAVVDYGYTF
TRBV11-2	-	-	TRBJ2-2	TGTGCCAGCAGCCTCCCCAGTGGCACCTCCGGGGAGCTGTTTTTT	CASSLPSGTSGELFF
TRBV28	-	-	TRBJ1-5	TGTGCCAGCGGCACGGTGTTTTTCCAGCATTTT	CASGTVFFQHF
TRBV19	-	-	TRBJ1-2	TGTGCCAGTAGTACGGACGGGGCCTATGGCTACACCTTC	CASSTDGAYGYTF
TRBV5-6	TRBD2	once	TRBJ2-3	TGTGCCAGCAGCTTGGCCCGCGGAGGCGGGAGTGCAGATACGCAGTATTTT	CASSLARGGGSADTQYF
TRBV28	-	once	TRBJ1-5	TGTGCCAGCAGTTTAAGTGAACGGTTTGGGGGTAGCAATCAGCCCCAGCATTTT	CASSLSERFGGSNQPQHF
TRBV27	-	-	TRBJ1-2	TGTGCCAGCAGTTTGGGCAGGCCGACCAGTGACTATGGCTACACCTTC	CASSLGRPTSDYGYTF
TRBV13	-	-	TRBJ2-3	TGTGCCAGCAGCATAACGGCCCAGGGGGCTAGCGGGACTCGCACAGATACGCAGTATTTT	CASSITAQGASGTRTDTQYF
TRBV27	-	-	TRBJ1-5	TGTGCCAGCAGTTTTGGTTATAGCAATCAGCCCCAGCATTTT	CASSFGYSNQPQHF
TRBV28	TRBD2	-	TRBJ2-3	TGTGCCAGCAGACCCGTTTCTAGCGGCTTCACAGATACGCAGTATTTT	CASRPVSSGFTDTQYF
TRBV11-2	-	-	TRBJ2-5	TGTGCCAGCAGCTTAGTACCAGGGGGGGAGACCCAGTACTTC	CASSLVPGGETQYF
TRBV28	TRBD2	once	TRBJ2-3	TGTGCCAGCACAACTAGCGGAACAGATACGCAGTATTTT	CASTTSGTDTQYF
TRBV28	TRBD1	-	TRBJ1-3	TGTGCCAGCAGTTTATGGGACAGGGTTGAGGGCACCATATATTTT	CASSLWDRVEGTIYF
TRBV27	-	-	TRBJ2-1	TGTGCCAGCAGTTTATCTCCTTCCAATGAGCAGTTCTTC	CASSLSPSNEQFF
TRBV6-1	TRBD2	-	TRBJ2-1	TGTGCCAGCAGTGAACCCAGCGGGGTTTACAATGAGCAGTTCTTC	CASSEPSGVYNEQFF
TRBV4-2	-	once	TRBJ2-7	TGTGCCAGCAGCCAATATGGTAGCGGTTCCTACGAGCAGTACTTC	CASSQYGSGSYEQYF
TRBV28	-	-	TRBJ1-2	TGTGCCAGCACCCAATGGGGGGGCGGCTACACCTTC	CASTQWGGGYTF
TRBV6-5	-	-	TRBJ2-2	TGTGCCAGCATAGGTTACACCGGGGAGCTGTTTTTT	CASIGYTGELFF
TRBV5-1	-	-	TRBJ2-1	TGCGCCAGCAGCTTTGACGGGGAGAGCTCCTACAATGAGCAGTTCTTC	CASSFDGESSYNEQFF
TRBV6-5	TRBD2	-	TRBJ2-7	TGTGCCAGCAGTAAATACAGCGGGGGCACCGAGCAGTACTTC	CASSKYSGGTEQYF
TRBV9	TRBD2	few	TRBJ2-3	TGTGCCAGCAGCGGACTAGCGGCAGATACGCAGTATTTT	CASSGLAADTQYF
TRBV4-1	-	-	TRBJ2-7	TGCGCCAGCAGCCCGTACCATGGGAGCCGCGAGCAGTACTTC	CASSPYHGSREQYF